The T cell receptor beta chain under discussion was sequenced for a study of cytomegalovirus exposure and HLA in healthy donors. Overall study findings and caveats: According to reports, the classifier identified cytomegalovirus status with high specificity and sensitivity. V- and J-gene trimming of TCR beta was linked (in a later analysis) to a missense DCLRE1C variant. Being productive about 87% or about 30% of the time was typical of most TCR beta V segments in an earlier analysis.

This clone has more than one count but fewer than ten. Its antigen remains unknown. The PCR was carried out with 60 Vbeta primers and 13 Jbeta primers. Under the authors' procedure: About 11 million of tens of millions of unique TCR beta chains were shared, per a later count. The protocol was immunoSEQ multiplex PCR, while the TCRdb copy is restricted to in-frame clones and leaves out a portion. That table furnishes V, J and clone size, whereas the DNA furnished D and trimming. This table has over 35,000 clones, approximately 52% appearing once. The CDR3 sequence is 19 residues long. The germline V gene encodes CDR1 SGHAT and CDR2 FQNNGV. V dropped 0 bases and J dropped 1; count of bases not matched to a gene: 14.

The chain uses TRBV11-2 and TRBJ1-2; the match to TRBD1 covers 7 bases. Sequencing was carried out using PBMCs. The TCR was taken from a human donor in good health. The DNA for the CDR3 is TGTGCCAGCAGCTTAGAGGGTCGTACCAGGGGGGAATTTAACTATGGCTACACCTTC. This gives the protein CASSLEGRTRGEFNYGYTF.